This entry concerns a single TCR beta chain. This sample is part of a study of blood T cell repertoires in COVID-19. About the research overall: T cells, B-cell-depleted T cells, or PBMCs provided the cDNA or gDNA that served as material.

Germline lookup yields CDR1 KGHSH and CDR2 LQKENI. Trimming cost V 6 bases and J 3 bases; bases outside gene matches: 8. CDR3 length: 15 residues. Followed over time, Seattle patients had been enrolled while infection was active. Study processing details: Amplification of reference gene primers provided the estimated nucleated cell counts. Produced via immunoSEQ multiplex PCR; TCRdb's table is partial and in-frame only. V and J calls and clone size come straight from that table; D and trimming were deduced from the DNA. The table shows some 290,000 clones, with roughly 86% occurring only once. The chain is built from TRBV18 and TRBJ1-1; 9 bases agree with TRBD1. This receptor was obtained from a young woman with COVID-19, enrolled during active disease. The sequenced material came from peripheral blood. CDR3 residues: CASSRTGVVDTEAFF. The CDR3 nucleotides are TGTGCCAGCTCGCGGACAGGGGTAGTGGACACTGAAGCTTTCTTT.